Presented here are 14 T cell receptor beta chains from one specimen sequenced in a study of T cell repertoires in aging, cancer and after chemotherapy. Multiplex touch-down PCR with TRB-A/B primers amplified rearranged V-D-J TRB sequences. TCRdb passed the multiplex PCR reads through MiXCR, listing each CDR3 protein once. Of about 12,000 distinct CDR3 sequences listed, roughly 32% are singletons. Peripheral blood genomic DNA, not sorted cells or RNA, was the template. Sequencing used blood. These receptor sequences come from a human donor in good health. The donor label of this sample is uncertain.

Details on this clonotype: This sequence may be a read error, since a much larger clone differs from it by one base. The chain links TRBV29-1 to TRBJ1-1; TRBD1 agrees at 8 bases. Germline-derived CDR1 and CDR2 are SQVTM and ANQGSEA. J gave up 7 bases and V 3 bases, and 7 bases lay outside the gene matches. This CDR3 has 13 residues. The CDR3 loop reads CSVDVTGANEAFF. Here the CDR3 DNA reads TGCAGCGTTGACGTGACAGGGGCTAATGAAGCTTTCTTT.

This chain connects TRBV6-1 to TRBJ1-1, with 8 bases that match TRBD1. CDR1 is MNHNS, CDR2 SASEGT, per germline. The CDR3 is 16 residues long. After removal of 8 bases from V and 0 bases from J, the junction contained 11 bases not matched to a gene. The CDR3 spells CASGGQGSIMNTEAFF. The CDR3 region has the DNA TGTGCCAGCGGAGGACAGGGAAGCATAATGAACACTGAAGCTTTCTTT.

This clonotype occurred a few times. The CDR3 here is CASSQLAGGLEQYF. In DNA form, the CDR3 reads TGTGCCAGCAGTCAACTAGCGGGGGGGCTCGAGCAGTACTTC. The chain recombines TRBV27 with TRBJ2-7; 13 nucleotides align to TRBD2. Germline values: CDR1 MNHEY, CDR2 SMNVEV (reference sequence). This CDR3 is 14 amino acids long. V dropped 5 bases and J dropped 6; count of bases not matched to a gene: 4.

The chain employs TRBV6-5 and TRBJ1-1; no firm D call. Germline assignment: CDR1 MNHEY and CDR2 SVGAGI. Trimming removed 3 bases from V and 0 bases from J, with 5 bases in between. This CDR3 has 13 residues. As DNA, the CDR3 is TGTGCCAGCAGTTATGAGCTGAACACTGAAGCTTTCTTT. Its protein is CASSYELNTEAFF.

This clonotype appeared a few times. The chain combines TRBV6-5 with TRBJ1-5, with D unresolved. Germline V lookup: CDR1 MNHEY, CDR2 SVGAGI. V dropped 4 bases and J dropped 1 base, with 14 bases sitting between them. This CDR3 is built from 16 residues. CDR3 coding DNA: TGTGCCAGCAGTTCCATTAGGGCGAGGAGCAATCAGCCCCAGCATTTT. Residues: CASSSIRARSNQPQHF.

In DNA, the CDR3 is TGTGCCATCAGTACCGGGACTTCTCAAGAGACCCAGTACTTC. This codes for CAISTGTSQETQYF. The rearrangement joins TRBV10-3 to TRBJ2-5; D may be TRBD2 (6 bases). This CDR3 comprises 14 residues. V was clipped by 5 bases and J by 2 bases, with 12 bases between them. The germline CDR1 and CDR2 sequences are ENHRY and SYGVKD.

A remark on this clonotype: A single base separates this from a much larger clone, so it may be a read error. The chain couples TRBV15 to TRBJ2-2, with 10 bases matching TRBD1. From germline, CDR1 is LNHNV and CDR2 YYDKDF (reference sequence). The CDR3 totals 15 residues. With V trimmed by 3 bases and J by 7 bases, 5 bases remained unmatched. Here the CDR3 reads CATSRGQGWIGELFF. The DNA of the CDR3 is TGTGCCACCAGCAGGGGACAGGGGTGGATCGGGGAGCTGTTTTTT.

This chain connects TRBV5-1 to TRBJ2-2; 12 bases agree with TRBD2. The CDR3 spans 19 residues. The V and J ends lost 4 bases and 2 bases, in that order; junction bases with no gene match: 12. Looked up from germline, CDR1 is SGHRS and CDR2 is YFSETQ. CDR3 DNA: TGCGCCAGCAGCCCGCCTCGGACTAGCGGGGTGGTCAACACCGGGGAGCTGTTTTTT. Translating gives CASSPPRTSGVVNTGELFF.

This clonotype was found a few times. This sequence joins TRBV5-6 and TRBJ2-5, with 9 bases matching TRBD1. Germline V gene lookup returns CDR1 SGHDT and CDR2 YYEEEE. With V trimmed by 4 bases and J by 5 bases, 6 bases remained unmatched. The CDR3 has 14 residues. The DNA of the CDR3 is TGTGCCAGCAGCCCTACAGGGGGCGATGAGACCCAGTACTTC. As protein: CASSPTGGDETQYF. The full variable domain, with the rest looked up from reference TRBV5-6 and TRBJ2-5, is DAGVTQSPTHLIKTRGQQVTLRCSPKSGHDTVSWYQQALGQGPQFIFQYYEEEERQRGNFPDRFSGHQFPNYSSELNVNALLLGDSALYLCASSPTGGDETQYFGPGTRLLVL.

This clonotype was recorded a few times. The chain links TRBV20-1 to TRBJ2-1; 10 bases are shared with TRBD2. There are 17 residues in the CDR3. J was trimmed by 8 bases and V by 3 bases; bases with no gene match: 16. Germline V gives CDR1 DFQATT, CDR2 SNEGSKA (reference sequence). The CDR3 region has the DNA TGCAGTGCTAGTCCGGGACTAGCGCCGGGGGATGGGGATGAGCAGTTCTTC. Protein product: CSASPGLAPGDGDEQFF.

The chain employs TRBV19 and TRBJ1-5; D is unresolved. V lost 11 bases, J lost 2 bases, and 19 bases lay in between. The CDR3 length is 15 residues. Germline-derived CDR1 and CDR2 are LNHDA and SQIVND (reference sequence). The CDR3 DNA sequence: TGTGCCGCGTCAGACCTGGACGCTGGCAATCAGCCCCAGCATTTT. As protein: CAASDLDAGNQPQHF. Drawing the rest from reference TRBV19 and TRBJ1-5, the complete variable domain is DGGITQSPKYLFRKEGQNVTLSCEQNLNHDAMYWYRQDPGQGLRLIYYSQIVNDFQKGDIAEGYSVSREKKESFPLTVTSAQKNPTAFYLCAASDLDAGNQPQHFGDGTRLSIL.

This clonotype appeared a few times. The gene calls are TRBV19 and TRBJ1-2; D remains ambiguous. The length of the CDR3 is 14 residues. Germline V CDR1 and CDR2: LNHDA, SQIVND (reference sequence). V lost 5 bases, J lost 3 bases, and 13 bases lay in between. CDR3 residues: CASSRQRGHYGYTF. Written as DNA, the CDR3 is TGTGCCAGTAGTCGTCAACGAGGGCACTATGGCTACACCTTC.

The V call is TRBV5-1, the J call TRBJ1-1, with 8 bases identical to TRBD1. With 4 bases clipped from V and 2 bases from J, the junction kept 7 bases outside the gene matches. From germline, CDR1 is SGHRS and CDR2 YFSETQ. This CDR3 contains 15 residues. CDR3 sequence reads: CASSNSGQANTEAFF. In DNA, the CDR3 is TGCGCCAGCAGCAACTCGGGACAGGCTAACACTGAAGCTTTCTTT.

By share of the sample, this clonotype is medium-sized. CDR3 nucleotide sequence: TGCAGCGTTGAAGTGGTGGACACTGAAGCTTTCTTT. This translates into CSVEVVDTEAFF. V gene TRBV29-1 combines with J gene TRBJ1-1; D gene uncertain. The CDR3 spans 12 residues. V was shortened by 1 base and J by 3 bases, with 6 bases between the two germline ends. From germline, CDR1 is SQVTM and CDR2 ANQGSEA.